The subject of this entry is one TCR beta chain. The record originates from a study of T cell responses to AZD1222 COVID-19 vaccine. Generated by immunoSEQ multiplex PCR, the TCRdb table keeps only in-frame clones and is missing some. The sample lists 200,000 or so clones, approximately 92% seen once, with under 11% in the top ten. The CDR3 loop spans 14 amino acids. Germline CDR1 reads MNHEY; CDR2 reads SVGAGI. V trimming: 8 bases; J trimming: 5 bases; junction bases outside the gene matches: 5. The receptor was derived from an adult in good health. The chain carries TRBV6-5 and TRBJ2-2; 10 bases align to TRBD1. Sequenced here: peripheral blood, sampled on day 0 of AZD1222 vaccination. The CDR3 coding sequence is TGTGCCAGCCGGGACAGGGGCGGTACCGGGGAGCTGTTTTTT. Residues: CASRDRGGTGELFF.